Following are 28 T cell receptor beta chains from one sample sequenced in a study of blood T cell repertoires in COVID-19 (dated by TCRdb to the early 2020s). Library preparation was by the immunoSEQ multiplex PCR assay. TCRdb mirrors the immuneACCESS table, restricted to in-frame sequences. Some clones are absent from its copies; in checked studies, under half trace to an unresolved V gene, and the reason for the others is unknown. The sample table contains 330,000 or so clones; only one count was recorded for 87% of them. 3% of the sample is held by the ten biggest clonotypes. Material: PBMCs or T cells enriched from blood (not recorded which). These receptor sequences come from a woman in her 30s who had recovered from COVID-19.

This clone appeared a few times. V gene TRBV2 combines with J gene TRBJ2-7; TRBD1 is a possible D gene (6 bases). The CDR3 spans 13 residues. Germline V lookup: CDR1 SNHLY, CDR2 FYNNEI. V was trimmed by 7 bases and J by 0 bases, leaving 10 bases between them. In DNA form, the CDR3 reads TGTGCCAGCAAGGACAGTAGCTCCTACGAGCAGTACTTC. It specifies CASKDSSSYEQYF.

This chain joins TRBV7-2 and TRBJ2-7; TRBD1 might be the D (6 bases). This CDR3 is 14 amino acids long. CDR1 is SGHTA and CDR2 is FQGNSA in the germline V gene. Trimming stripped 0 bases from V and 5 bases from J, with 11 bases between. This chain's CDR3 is CASSLAQGNDEQYF. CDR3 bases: TGTGCCAGCAGCTTAGCACAGGGAAACGACGAGCAGTACTTC. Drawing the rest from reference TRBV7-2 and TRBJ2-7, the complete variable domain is GAGVSQSPSNKVTEKGKDVELRCDPISGHTALYWYRQSLGQGLEFLIYFQGNSAPDKSGLPSDRFSAERTGGSVSTLTIQRTQQEDSAVYLCASSLAQGNDEQYFGPGTRLTVT.

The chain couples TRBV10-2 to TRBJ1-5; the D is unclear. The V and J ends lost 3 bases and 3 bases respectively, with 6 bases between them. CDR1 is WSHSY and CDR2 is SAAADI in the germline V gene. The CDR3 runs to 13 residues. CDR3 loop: CASSDSFNQPQHF. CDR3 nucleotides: TGCGCCAGCAGTGACAGTTTCAATCAGCCCCAGCATTTT.

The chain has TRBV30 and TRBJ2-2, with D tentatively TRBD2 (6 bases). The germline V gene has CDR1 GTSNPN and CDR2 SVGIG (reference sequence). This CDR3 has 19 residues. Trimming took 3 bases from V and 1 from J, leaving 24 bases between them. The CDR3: CAWSGGTRGRVVNTGELFF. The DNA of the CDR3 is TGTGCCTGGAGCGGGGGAACCCGAGGGCGGGTTGTGAACACCGGGGAGCTGTTTTTT.

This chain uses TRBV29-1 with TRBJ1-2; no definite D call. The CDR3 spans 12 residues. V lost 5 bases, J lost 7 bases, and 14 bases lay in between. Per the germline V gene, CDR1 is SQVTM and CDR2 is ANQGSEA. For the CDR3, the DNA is TGCAGCGTTTTAACACCGCCCAGTGGCTACACCTTC. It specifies CSVLTPPSGYTF.

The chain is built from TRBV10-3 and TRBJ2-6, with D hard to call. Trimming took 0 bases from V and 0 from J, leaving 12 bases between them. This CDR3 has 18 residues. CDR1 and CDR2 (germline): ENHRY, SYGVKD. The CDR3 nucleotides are TGTGCCATCAGTGAGTCCGAGGTAATCAACTCTGGGGCCAACGTCCTGACTTTC. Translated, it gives CAISESEVINSGANVLTF.

This CDR3 reads CASSRQGSEAFF. The CDR3 DNA sequence: TGTGCCAGCAGCCGACAGGGATCCGAAGCTTTCTTT. The rearrangement uses TRBV3-1 (or the pseudogene TRBV3-2) and TRBJ1-1; 7 bases are shared with TRBD1. CDR1 and CDR2 (germline): LGHDT, YNNKEL (reference sequence). The CDR3 covers 12 residues. V was pared by 4 bases and J by 8 bases, with 4 bases of the junction left unmatched.

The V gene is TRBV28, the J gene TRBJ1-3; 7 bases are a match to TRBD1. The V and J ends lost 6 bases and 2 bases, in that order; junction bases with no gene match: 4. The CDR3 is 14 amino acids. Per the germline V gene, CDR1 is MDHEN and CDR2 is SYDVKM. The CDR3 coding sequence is TGTGCCAGCAGCCGTGACAGGGCTGGAAACACCATATATTTT. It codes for CASSRDRAGNTIYF.

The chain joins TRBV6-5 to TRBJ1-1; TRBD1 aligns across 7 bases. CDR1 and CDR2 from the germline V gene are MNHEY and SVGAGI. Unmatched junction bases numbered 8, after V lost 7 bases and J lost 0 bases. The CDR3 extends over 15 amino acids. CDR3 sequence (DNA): TGTGCCAGCAAGGGGGCTGGCCAGCTGAACACTGAAGCTTTCTTT. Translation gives CASKGAGQLNTEAFF.

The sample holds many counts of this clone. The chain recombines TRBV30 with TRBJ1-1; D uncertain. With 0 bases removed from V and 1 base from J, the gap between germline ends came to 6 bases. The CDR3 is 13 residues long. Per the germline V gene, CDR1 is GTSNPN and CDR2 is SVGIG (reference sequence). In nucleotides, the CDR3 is TGTGCCTGGAGTGTAATAAAGAACACTGAAGCTTTCTTT. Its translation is CAWSVIKNTEAFF. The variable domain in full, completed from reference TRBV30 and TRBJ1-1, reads SQTIHQWPATLVQPVGSPLSLECTVEGTSNPNLYWYRQAAGRGLQLLFYSVGIGQISSEVPQNLSASRPQDRQFILSSKKLLLSDSGFYLCAWSVIKNTEAFFGQGTRLTVV.

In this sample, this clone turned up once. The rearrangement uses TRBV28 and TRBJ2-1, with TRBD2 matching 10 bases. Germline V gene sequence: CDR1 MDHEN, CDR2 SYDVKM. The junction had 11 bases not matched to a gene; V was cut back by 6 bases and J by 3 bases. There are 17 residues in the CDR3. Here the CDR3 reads CASRLAGPTRGYNEQFF. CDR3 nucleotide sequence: TGTGCCAGCAGACTAGCGGGGCCTACTAGGGGCTACAATGAGCAGTTCTTC.

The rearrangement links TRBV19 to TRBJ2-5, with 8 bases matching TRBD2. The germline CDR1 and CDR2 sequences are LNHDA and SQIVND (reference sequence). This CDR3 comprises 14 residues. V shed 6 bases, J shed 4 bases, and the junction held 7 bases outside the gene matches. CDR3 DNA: TGTGCCAGTAGCGGCGGGGGACTAGGAGAGACCCAGTACTTC. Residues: CASSGGGLGETQYF.

CDR3 loop: CASSLVTGWSGELFF. For the CDR3, the DNA is TGTGCCAGCAGCTTAGTTACAGGGTGGTCCGGGGAGCTGTTTTTT. The V gene is TRBV7-2, the J gene TRBJ2-2, with D possibly TRBD1 on 6 matching bases. Germline CDR1 reads SGHTA; CDR2 reads FQGNSA. This CDR3 is 15 amino acids long. Trimming stripped 1 base from V and 6 bases from J, with 12 bases between. The full variable domain, completed using reference TRBV7-2 and TRBJ2-2, is GAGVSQSPSNKVTEKGKDVELRCDPISGHTALYWYRQSLGQGLEFLIYFQGNSAPDKSGLPSDRFSAERTGGSVSTLTIQRTQQEDSAVYLCASSLVTGWSGELFFGEGSRLTVL.

CDR3 DNA sequence: TGTGCCAGCAGTGAGGGGGGAATGGGCAATGAGCAGTTCTTC. This codes for CASSEGGMGNEQFF. The chain combines TRBV6-1 with TRBJ2-1, with TRBD2 as a possible D gene (6 bases). The CDR3 is 14 residues long. V shed 3 bases and J shed 6 bases, with 12 bases lying between them. CDR1 and CDR2 from the germline V gene are MNHNS and SASEGT.

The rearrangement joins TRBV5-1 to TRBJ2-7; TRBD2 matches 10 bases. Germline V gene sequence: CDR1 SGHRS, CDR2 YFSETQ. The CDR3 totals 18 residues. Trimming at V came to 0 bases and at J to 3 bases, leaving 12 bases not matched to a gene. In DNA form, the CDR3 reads TGCGCCAGCAGCTTGGAGGGTAAACTAGCGGGAAGGGGCTACGAGCAGTACTTC. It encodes CASSLEGKLAGRGYEQYF.

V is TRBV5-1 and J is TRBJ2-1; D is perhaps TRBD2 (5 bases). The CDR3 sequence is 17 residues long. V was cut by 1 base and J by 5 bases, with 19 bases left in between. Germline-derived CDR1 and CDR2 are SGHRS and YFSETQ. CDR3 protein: CASSLSRGKSPNNEQFF. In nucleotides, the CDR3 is TGCGCCAGCAGCTTGTCTCGGGGAAAGTCCCCTAACAATGAGCAGTTCTTC.

The CDR3 loop is CASSKGAAREKLFF. The CDR3 region has the DNA TGTGCCAGCAGCAAAGGGGCTGCCCGTGAAAAACTGTTTTTT. The V and J genes are TRBV11-2 and TRBJ1-4; weak D call: TRBD1 (5 bases). In germline, CDR1 is SGHAT, CDR2 FQNNGV. The CDR3 runs to 14 residues. The V gene lost 5 bases and the J gene lost 7 bases, with 14 bases spanning the gap.

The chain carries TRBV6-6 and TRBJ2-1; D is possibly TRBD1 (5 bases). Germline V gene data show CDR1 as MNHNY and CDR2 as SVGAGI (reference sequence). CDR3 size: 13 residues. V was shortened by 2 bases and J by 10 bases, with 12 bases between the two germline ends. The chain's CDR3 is CASSYEGVGEQFF. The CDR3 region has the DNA TGTGCCAGCAGTTACGAAGGGGTTGGGGAGCAGTTCTTC.

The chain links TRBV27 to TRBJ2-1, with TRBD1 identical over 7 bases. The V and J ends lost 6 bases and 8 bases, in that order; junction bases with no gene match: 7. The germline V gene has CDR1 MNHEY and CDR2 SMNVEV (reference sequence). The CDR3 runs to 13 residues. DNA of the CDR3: TGTGCCAGCAGGCGACAGGGTGGCGATGAGCAGTTCTTC. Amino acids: CASRRQGGDEQFF.

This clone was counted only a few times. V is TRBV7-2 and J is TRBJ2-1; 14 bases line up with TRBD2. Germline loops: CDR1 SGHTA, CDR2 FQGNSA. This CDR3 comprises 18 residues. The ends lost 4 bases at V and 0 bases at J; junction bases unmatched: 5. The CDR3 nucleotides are TGTGCCAGCAGCTCGAGAGGGACTAGCGGGAGCTCCTACAATGAGCAGTTCTTC. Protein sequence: CASSSRGTSGSSYNEQFF.

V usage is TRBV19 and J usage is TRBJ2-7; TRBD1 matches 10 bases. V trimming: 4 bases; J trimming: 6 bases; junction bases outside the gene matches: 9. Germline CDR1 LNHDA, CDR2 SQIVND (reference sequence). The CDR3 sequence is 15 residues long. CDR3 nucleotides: TGTGCCAGTAGTACCCGACAGGGGGCTAGGGTCGAGCAGTACTTC. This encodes CASSTRQGARVEQYF.

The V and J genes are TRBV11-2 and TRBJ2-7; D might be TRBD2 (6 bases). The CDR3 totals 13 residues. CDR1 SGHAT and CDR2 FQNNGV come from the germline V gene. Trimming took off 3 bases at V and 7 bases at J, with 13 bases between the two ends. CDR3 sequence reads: CASSFSGEGEQYF. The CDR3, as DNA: TGTGCCAGCAGCTTTAGCGGCGAGGGGGAGCAGTACTTC.

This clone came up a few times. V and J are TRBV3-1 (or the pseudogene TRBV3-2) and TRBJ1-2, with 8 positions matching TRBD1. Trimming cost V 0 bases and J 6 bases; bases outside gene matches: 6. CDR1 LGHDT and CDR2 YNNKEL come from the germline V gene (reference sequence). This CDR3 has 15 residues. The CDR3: CASSQDLGTGNGYTF. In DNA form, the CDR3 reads TGTGCCAGCAGCCAAGATCTCGGGACAGGAAATGGCTACACCTTC.

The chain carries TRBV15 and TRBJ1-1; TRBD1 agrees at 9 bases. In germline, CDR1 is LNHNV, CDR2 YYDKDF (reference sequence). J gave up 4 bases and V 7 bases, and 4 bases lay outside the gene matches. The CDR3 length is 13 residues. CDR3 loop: CATIQTGGTEAFF. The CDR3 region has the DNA TGTGCCACCATTCAGACAGGGGGCACTGAAGCTTTCTTT.

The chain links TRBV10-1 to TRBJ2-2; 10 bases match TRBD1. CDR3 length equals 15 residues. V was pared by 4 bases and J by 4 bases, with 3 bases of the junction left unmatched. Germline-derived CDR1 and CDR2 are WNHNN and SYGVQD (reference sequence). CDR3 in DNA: TGCGCCAGCAGTGGCCGGGACAGGGGCACCGGGGAGCTGTTTTTT. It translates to CASSGRDRGTGELFF.

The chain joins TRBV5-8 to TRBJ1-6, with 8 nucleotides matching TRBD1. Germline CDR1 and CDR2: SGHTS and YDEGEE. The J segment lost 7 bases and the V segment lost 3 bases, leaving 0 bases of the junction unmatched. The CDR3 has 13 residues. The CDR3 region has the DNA TGTGCCAGCAGCTGGGACAGGAATTCACCCCTCCACTTT. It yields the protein CASSWDRNSPLHF.

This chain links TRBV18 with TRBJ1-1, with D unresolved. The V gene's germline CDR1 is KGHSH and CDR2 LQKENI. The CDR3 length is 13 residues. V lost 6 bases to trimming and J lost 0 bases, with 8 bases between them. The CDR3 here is CASSLTVNTEAFF. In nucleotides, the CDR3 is TGTGCCAGCTCCCTTACAGTGAACACTGAAGCTTTCTTT.

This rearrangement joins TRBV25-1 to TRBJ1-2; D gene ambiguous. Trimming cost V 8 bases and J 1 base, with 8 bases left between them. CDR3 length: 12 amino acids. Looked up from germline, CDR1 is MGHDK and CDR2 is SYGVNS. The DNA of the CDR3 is TGTGCCAGCGCCGACTTTAACTATGGCTACACCTTC. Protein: CASADFNYGYTF.